The clone carrying this T cell receptor (beta chain) has more than one count but fewer than ten. These data originate in a study of blood T cell repertoires in COVID-19. At the level of the study: Samples taken during acute and convalescent COVID-19 were collected in the United States, Italy and Spain. The cDNA or gDNA used as material had been derived from T cells, B-cell-depleted T cells, or PBMCs.

Looked up from germline, CDR1 is ENHRY and CDR2 is SYGVKD. With 5 bases removed from V and 1 base from J, the gap between germline ends came to 6 bases. The CDR3 has 12 residues. The authors' processing: Amplification with reference gene primers provided the estimates of nucleated cell counts. Here immunoSEQ multiplex PCR was the method, and the copy in TCRdb shows in-frame clones only, minus some. V and J calls and clone size are given by that table; D and trimming were obtained from the DNA. The sample consists of 200,000 to 250,000 clones, roughly four fifths of them appearing once. This receptor was taken from a woman aged 18 to 35 with acute or convalescent COVID-19. Material: peripheral blood. This chain joins TRBV10-3 and TRBJ2-7; D perhaps matches TRBD1 (6 bases). CDR3 amino acids: CAISTGSYEQYF. The CDR3 nucleotides are TGTGCCATCAGTACAGGGTCCTACGAGCAGTACTTC.